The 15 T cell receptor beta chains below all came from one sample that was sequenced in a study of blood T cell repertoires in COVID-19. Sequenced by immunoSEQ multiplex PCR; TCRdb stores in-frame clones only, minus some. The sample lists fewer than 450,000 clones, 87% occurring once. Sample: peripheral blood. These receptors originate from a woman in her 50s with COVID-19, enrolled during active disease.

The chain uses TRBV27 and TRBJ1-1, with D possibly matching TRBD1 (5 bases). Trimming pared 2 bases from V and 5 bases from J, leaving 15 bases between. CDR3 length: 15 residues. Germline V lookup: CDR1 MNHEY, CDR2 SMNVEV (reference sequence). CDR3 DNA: TGTGCCAGCAGTTTAAGCAGGGCGAGCCAAACTGAAGCTTTCTTT. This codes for CASSLSRASQTEAFF.

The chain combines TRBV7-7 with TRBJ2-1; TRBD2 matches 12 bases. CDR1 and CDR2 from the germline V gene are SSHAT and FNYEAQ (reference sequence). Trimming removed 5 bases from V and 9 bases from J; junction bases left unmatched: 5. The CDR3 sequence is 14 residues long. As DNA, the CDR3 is TGTGCCAGCAGCCTGGGACTAGCGGGTGGTGAGCAGTTCTTC. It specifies CASSLGLAGGEQFF.

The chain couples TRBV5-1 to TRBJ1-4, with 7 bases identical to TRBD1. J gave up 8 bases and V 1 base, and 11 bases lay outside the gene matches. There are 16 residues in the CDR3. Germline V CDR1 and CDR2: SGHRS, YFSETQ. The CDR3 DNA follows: TGCGCCAGCAGCTTGTCAACAGGGGCCCCTCGGGAAAAACTGTTTTTT. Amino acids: CASSLSTGAPREKLFF.

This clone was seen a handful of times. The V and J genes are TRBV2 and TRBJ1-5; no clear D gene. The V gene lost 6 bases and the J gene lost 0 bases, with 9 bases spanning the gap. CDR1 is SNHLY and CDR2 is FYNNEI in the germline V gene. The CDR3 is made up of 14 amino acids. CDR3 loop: CASRAGLSNQPQHF. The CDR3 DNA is TGTGCCAGCAGGGCGGGTCTTAGCAATCAGCCCCAGCATTTT.

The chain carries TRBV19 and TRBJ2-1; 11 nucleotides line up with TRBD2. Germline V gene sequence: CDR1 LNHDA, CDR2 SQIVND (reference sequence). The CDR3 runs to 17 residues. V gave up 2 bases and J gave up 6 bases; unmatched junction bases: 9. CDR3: CASSILAGGSLVNEQFF. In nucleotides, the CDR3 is TGTGCCAGTAGTATATTAGCGGGAGGGTCGCTGGTCAATGAGCAGTTCTTC.

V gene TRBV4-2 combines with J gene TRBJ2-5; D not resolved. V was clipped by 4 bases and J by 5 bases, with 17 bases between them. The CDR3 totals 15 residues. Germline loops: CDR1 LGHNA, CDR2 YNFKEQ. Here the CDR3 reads CASSLPAPLGETQYF. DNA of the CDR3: TGTGCCAGCAGCCTCCCCGCGCCCCTCGGGGAGACCCAGTACTTC.

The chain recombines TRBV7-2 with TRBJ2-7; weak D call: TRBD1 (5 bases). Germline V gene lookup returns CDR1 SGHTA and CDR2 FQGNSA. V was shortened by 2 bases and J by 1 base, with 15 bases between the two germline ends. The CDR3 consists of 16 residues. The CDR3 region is CASSLLGRVPSYEQYF. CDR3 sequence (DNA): TGTGCCAGCAGCTTACTCGGCAGGGTTCCTTCCTACGAGCAGTACTTC.

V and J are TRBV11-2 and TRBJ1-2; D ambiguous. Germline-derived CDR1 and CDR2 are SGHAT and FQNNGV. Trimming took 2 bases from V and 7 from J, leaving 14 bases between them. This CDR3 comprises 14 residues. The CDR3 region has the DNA TGTGCCAGCAGCTTAAATACTCTGGGAGGTGGCTACACCTTC. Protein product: CASSLNTLGGGYTF.

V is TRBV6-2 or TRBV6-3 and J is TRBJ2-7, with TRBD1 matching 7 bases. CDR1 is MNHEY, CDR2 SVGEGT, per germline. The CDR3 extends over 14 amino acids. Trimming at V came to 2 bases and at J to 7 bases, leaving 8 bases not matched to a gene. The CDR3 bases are TGTGCCAGCAGTTACCCAGGGACAGATTTAGAGCAGTACTTC. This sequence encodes CASSYPGTDLEQYF.

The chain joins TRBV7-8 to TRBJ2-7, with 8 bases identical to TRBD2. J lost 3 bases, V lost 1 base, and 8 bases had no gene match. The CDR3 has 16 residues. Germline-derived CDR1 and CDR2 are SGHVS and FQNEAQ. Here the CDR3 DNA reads TGTGCCAGCAGCTTAGATGCGCGGGAGGCTTACTACGAGCAGTACTTC. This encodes CASSLDAREAYYEQYF.

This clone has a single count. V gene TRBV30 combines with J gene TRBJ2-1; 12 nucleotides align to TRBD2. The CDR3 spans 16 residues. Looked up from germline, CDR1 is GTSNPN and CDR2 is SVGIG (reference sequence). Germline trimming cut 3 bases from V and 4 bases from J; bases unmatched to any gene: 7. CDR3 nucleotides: TGTGCCTGGAGAGGTGGGACTAGCGGGCAGTACAATGAGCAGTTCTTC. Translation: CAWRGGTSGQYNEQFF.

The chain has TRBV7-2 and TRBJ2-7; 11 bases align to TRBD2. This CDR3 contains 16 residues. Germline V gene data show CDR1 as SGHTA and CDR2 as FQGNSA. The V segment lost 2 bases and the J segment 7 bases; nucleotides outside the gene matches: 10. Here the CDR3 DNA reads TGTGCCAGCAGCTTATTGGGTCTAGCGGGAGGCGGTGAGCAGTACTTC. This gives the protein CASSLLGLAGGGEQYF.

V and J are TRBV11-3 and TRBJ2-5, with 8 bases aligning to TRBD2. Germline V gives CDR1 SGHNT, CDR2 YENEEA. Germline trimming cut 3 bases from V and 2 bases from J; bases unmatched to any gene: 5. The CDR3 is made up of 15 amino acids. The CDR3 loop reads CASSFTSGFQETQYF. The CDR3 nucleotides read TGTGCCAGCAGCTTCACTAGCGGCTTTCAAGAGACCCAGTACTTC.

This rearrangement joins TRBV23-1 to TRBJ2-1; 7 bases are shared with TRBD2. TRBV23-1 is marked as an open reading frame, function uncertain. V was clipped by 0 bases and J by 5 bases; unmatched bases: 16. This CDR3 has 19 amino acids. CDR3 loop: CASSQSGVPREQGNNEQFF. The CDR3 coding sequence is TGCGCCAGCAGTCAATCTGGTGTCCCGCGGGAGCAGGGTAACAATGAGCAGTTCTTC.

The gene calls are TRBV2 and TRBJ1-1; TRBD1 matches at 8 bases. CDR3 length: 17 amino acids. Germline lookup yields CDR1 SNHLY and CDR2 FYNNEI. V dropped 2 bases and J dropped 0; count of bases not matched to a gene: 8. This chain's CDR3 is CASSEIRQGAMNTEAFF. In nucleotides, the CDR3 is TGTGCCAGCAGTGAAATCAGGCAGGGGGCCATGAACACTGAAGCTTTCTTT.